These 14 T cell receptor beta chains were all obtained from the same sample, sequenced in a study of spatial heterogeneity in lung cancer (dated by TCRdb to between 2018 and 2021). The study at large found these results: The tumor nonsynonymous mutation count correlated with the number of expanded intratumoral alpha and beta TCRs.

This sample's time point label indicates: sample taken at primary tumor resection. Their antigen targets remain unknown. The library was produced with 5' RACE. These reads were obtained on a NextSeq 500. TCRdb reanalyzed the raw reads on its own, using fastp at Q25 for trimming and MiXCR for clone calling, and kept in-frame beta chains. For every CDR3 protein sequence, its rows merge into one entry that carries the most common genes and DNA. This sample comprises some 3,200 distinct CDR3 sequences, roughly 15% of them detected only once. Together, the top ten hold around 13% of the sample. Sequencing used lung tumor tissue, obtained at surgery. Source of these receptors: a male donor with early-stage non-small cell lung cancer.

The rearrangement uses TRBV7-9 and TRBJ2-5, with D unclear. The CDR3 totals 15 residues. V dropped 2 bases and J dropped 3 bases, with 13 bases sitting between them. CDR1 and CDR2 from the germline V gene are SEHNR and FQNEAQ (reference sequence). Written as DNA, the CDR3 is TGTGCCAGCAGCTTAATCGGTACTCGAAAAGAGACCCAGTACTTC. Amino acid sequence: CASSLIGTRKETQYF.

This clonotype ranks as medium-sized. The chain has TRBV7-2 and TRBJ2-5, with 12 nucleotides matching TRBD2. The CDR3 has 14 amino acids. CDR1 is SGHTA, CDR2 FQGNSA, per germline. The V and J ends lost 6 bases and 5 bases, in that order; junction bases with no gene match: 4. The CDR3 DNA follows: TGTGCCAGCAGACCGACTAGCGGGAGCGAGACCCAGTACTTC. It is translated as CASRPTSGSETQYF.

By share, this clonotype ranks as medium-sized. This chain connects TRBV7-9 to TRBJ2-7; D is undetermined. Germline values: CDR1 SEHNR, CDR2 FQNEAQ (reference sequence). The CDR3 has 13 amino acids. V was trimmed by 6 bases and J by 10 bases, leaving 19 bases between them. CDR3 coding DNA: TGTGCCAGCAGACCGACCGGAACCGAGCATCAGTACTTC. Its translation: CASRPTGTEHQYF. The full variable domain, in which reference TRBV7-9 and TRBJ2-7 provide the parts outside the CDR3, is DTGVSQNPRHKITKRGQNVTFRCDPISEHNRLYWYRQTLGQGPEFLTYFQNEAQLEKSRLLSDRFSAERPKGSFSTLEIQRTEQGDSAMYLCASRPTGTEHQYFGPGTRLTVT.

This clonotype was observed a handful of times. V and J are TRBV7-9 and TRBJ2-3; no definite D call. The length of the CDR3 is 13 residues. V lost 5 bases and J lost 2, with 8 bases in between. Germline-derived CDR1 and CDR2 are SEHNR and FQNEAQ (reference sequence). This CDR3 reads CASSEDNTDTQYF. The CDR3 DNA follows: TGTGCCAGCAGCGAAGACAACACAGATACGCAGTATTTT. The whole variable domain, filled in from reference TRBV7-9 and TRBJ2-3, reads DTGVSQNPRHKITKRGQNVTFRCDPISEHNRLYWYRQTLGQGPEFLTYFQNEAQLEKSRLLSDRFSAERPKGSFSTLEIQRTEQGDSAMYLCASSEDNTDTQYFGPGTRLTVL.

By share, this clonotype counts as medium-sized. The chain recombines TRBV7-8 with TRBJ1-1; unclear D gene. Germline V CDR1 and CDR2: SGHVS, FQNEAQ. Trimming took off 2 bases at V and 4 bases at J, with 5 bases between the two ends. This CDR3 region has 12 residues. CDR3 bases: TGTGCCAGCAGCTTATCCCGCACTGAAGCTTTCTTT. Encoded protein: CASSLSRTEAFF.

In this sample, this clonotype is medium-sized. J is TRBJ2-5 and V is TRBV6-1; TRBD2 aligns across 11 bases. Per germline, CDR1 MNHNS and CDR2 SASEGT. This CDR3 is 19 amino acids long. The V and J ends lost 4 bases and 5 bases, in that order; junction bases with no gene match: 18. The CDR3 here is CASSGRLAGTRPAGETQYF. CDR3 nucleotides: TGTGCCAGCAGTGGCAGACTAGCGGGAACAAGGCCGGCAGGGGAGACCCAGTACTTC.

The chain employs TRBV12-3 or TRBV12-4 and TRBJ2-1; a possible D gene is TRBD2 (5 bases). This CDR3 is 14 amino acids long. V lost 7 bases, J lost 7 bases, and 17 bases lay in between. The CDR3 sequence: CASIGLLPRNEQFF. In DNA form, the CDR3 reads TGTGCCAGCATCGGACTCCTCCCAAGGAATGAGCAGTTCTTC.

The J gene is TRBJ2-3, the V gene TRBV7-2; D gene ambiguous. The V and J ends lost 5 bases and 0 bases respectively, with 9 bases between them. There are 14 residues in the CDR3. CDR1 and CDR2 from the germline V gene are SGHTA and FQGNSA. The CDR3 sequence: CASSPQLSTDTQYF. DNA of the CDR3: TGTGCCAGCAGCCCACAACTTAGCACAGATACGCAGTATTTT.

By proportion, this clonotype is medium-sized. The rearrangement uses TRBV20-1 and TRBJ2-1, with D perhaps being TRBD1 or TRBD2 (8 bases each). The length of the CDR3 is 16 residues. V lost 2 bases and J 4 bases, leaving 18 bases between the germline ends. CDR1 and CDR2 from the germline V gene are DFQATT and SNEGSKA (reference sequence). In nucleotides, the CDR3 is TGCAGTGCTAGACTCGGGGGGGGACAGGAGTACAATGAGCAGTTCTTC. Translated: CSARLGGGQEYNEQFF.

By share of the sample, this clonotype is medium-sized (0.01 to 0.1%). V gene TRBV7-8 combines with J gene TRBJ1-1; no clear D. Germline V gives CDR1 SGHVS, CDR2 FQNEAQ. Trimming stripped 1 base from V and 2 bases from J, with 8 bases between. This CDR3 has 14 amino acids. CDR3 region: CASSLVQVNTEAFF. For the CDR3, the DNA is TGTGCCAGCAGCTTAGTCCAGGTAAACACTGAAGCTTTCTTT.

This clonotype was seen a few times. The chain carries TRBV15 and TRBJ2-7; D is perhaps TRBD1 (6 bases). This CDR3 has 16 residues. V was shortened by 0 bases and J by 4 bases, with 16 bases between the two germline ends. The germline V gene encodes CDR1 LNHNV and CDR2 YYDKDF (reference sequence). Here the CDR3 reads CATSRDLTGHGYEQYF. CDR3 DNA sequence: TGTGCCACCAGCAGAGATCTAACGGGACACGGGTACGAGCAGTACTTC.

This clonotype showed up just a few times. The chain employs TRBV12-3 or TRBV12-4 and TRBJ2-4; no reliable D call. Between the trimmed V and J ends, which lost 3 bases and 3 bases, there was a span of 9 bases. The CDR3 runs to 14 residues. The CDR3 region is CASSFWGGKNIQYF. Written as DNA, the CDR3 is TGTGCCAGCAGTTTCTGGGGTGGCAAAAACATTCAGTACTTC.

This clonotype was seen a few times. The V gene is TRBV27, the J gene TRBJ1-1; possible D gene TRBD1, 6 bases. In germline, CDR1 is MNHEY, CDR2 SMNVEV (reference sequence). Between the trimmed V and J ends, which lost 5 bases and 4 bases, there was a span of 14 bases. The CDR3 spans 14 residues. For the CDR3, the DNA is TGTGCCAGCAGTGAACAGGGCGAAGGCACTGAAGCTTTCTTT. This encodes CASSEQGEGTEAFF.

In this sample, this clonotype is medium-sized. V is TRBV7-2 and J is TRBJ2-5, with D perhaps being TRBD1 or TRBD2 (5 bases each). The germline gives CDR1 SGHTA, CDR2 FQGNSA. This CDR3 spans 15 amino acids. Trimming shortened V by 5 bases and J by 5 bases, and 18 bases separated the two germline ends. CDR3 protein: CASSPPGMGVETQYF. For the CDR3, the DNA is TGTGCCAGCAGCCCCCCAGGGATGGGGGTTGAGACCCAGTACTTC.